This T cell receptor beta chain was identified during a study of blood T cell repertoires in COVID-19. Across the study: From T cells, B-cell-depleted T cells, or PBMCs came the material, which was cDNA or gDNA.

V was clipped by 5 bases and J by 5 bases, with 16 bases between them. CDR1 is PRHDT and CDR2 is FYEKMQ in the germline V gene (reference sequence). CDR3 length equals 15 residues. Original analysis: Amplification of reference gene primers was used by the study to estimate nucleated cell counts. Profiling relied on immunoSEQ multiplex PCR, and the TCRdb table lists in-frame clones only, not all of them. The D gene and trimming were derived from the DNA, and the V and J assignments and clone size from that table. The sample has under 300,000 clones; approximately 78% are singletons. Sequencing was performed on peripheral blood. The rearrangement links TRBV13 to TRBJ1-3, with D maybe TRBD1 (5 bases). The receptor's source is a woman between 55 and 75 years old with active or convalescent COVID-19. CDR3 DNA sequence: TGTGCCAGCAGCCCCGCCCTCGGGGGACGAAACACCATATATTTT. Amino acid sequence: CASSPALGGRNTIYF.